Following are 18 T cell receptor beta chains from one sample sequenced in a study of PD-1 blockade in classical Hodgkin lymphoma. Sequencing was performed with immunoSEQ multiplex PCR; in TCRdb, only in-frame clones are kept and a portion is missing. Among 95,000 to 100,000 clones listed, 85% to 90% were seen once. All the patients suffered relapse after autologous stem cell transplantation, and brentuximab vedotin exposure differed. This specimen was peripheral blood mononuclear cells (PBMCs), taken before the second cycle of nivolumab. The receptors derive from a human donor with classical Hodgkin lymphoma.

The J gene is TRBJ2-5, the V gene TRBV10-1, with D perhaps TRBD1 (6 bases). V lost 3 bases to trimming and J lost 5 bases, with 13 bases between them. There are 14 residues in the CDR3. CDR1 is WNHNN, CDR2 SYGVQD, per germline (reference sequence). The CDR3 DNA reads TGCGCCAGCAGTGATTGGACAGCGCCGGAGACCCAGTACTTC. Encoded protein: CASSDWTAPETQYF.

The chain's CDR3 is CASSTDRGNSPLHF. CDR3 sequence (DNA): TGTGCCAGTAGTACTGACAGGGGTAATTCACCCCTCCACTTT. The rearrangement links TRBV19 to TRBJ1-6, with TRBD1 identical over 8 bases. The CDR3 sequence is 14 residues long. After removal of 4 bases from V and 6 bases from J, the junction contained 2 bases not matched to a gene. Germline assignment: CDR1 LNHDA and CDR2 SQIVND (reference sequence).

V and J are TRBV30 and TRBJ1-4, with D possibly matching TRBD1 (6 bases). V gave up 8 bases and J gave up 0 bases, with 16 bases separating them. The CDR3 is made up of 15 amino acids. Per germline, CDR1 GTSNPN and CDR2 SVGIG (reference sequence). CDR3 in amino acids: CATSGAHATNEKLFF. The CDR3 DNA reads TGTGCCACATCGGGGGCCCATGCAACTAATGAAAAACTGTTTTTT.

This chain connects TRBV2 to TRBJ1-6, with unresolved D. CDR3 length equals 15 residues. Germline values: CDR1 SNHLY, CDR2 FYNNEI. Trimming removed 4 bases at V and 7 bases at J, with 14 bases between. DNA for the CDR3: TGTGCCAGCAGTGCCGTATGGGATCCCAATTCACCCCTCCACTTT. Encoded protein: CASSAVWDPNSPLHF.

This chain uses TRBV5-1 with TRBJ2-7; D ambiguous. The CDR3 is made up of 16 amino acids. The V end was cut by 4 bases, the J end by 2 bases, with 19 bases between. Germline V CDR1 and CDR2: SGHRS, YFSETQ. CDR3 sequence (DNA): TGCGCCAGCAGCCGCGGAAGGACCGACGAGCCCTACGAGCAGTACTTC. Translating it yields CASSRGRTDEPYEQYF.

V is TRBV18 and J is TRBJ1-3; no definite D call. Germline values: CDR1 KGHSH, CDR2 LQKENI. The V gene lost 3 bases and the J gene lost 0 bases, with 15 bases spanning the gap. CDR3 length: 17 residues. CDR3 nucleotide sequence: TGTGCCAGCTCACCCGCCCCATCAGGCAGCTCTGGAAACACCATATATTTT. This gives the protein CASSPAPSGSSGNTIYF.

The chain has TRBV27 and TRBJ2-7, with D maybe TRBD1 (6 bases). This CDR3 has 15 amino acids. V dropped 6 bases and J dropped 0 bases, with 15 bases sitting between them. Germline V gene lookup returns CDR1 MNHEY and CDR2 SMNVEV (reference sequence). The DNA of the CDR3 is TGTGCCAGCAGCCTGGAGCCGACAGGCTCCTACGAGCAGTACTTC. Translated, it gives CASSLEPTGSYEQYF.

The chain couples TRBV25-1 to TRBJ2-7; D ambiguous. The germline CDR1 and CDR2 sequences are MGHDK and SYGVNS. The CDR3 extends over 17 amino acids. With 5 bases removed from V and 2 bases from J, the gap between germline ends came to 22 bases. The CDR3 sequence is CASSRTEERASPYEQYF. The CDR3 DNA reads TGTGCCAGCAGTCGGACCGAGGAAAGGGCCTCTCCCTACGAGCAGTACTTC.

The V call is TRBV7-2, the J call TRBJ1-4, with D tentatively TRBD1 (5 bases). V lost 3 bases and J lost 3, with 11 bases in between. The CDR3 covers 15 residues. Germline V gene sequence: CDR1 SGHTA, CDR2 FQGNSA. This CDR3 reads CASSFRGDANEKLFF. DNA of the CDR3: TGTGCCAGCAGCTTTAGAGGGGACGCTAATGAAAAACTGTTTTTT.

For the CDR3, the DNA is TGTGCCAGCAGCTTAGCGCCGGGACAGAAGAACACTGAAGCTTTCTTT. Its protein product is CASSLAPGQKNTEAFF. J is TRBJ1-1 and V is TRBV11-2, with 7 bases lining up with TRBD1. V shed 1 base, J shed 1 base, and the junction held 6 bases outside the gene matches. The CDR3 extends over 16 amino acids. Germline assignment: CDR1 SGHAT and CDR2 FQNNGV.

This clone appeared once. The chain is built from TRBV30 and TRBJ1-4, with D possibly being TRBD1 (5 bases). Germline values: CDR1 GTSNPN, CDR2 SVGIG (reference sequence). The V gene lost 2 bases and the J gene lost 3 bases, with 10 bases spanning the gap. The CDR3 length is 14 residues. The CDR3 sequence is CAWSRGGANEKLFF. The DNA of the CDR3 is TGTGCCTGGAGTCGTGGGGGAGCTAATGAAAAACTGTTTTTT.

The rearrangement joins TRBV28 to TRBJ2-5; 12 positions agree with TRBD2. The CDR3 is made up of 19 amino acids. CDR1 and CDR2 from the germline V gene are MDHEN and SYDVKM. The ends lost 3 bases at V and 5 bases at J; junction bases unmatched: 16. The DNA for the CDR3 is TGTGCCAGCAGTTTGGGGTCACCTAGCGGGGGGGCAGGCGAGGAGACCCAGTACTTC. As protein: CASSLGSPSGGAGEETQYF.

The chain carries TRBV27 and TRBJ2-7; D might be TRBD1 or TRBD2, each matching 5 bases. V was pared by 6 bases and J by 2 bases, with 17 bases between. CDR1 MNHEY and CDR2 SMNVEV come from the germline V gene (reference sequence). The CDR3 is 15 amino acids. The CDR3 spells CASRRTGTDTYEQYF. The CDR3 DNA sequence: TGTGCCAGCAGACGAACGGGGACCGACACCTACGAGCAGTACTTC.

The V call is TRBV10-3, the J call TRBJ2-5; 8 nucleotides line up with TRBD2. After removal of 4 bases from V and 7 bases from J, the junction contained 8 bases not matched to a gene. The germline gives CDR1 ENHRY, CDR2 SYGVKD. The CDR3 has 14 residues. CDR3 sequence reads: CAISADGGARTQYF. The CDR3 DNA reads TGTGCCATCAGTGCCGACGGGGGGGCGCGGACCCAGTACTTC.

The chain couples TRBV19 to TRBJ2-7; 8 bases are shared with TRBD2. The CDR3 loop spans 15 amino acids. V dropped 1 base and J dropped 0; count of bases not matched to a gene: 2. The germline gives CDR1 LNHDA, CDR2 SQIVND (reference sequence). The CDR3 nucleotides read TGTGCCAGTAGTATAGGTAGCGGGGTCTCCTACGAGCAGTACTTC. This codes for CASSIGSGVSYEQYF.

The chain recombines TRBV4-2 with TRBJ2-1, with no clear D. V was clipped by 3 bases and J by 9 bases, with 9 bases between them. Per the germline V gene, CDR1 is LGHNA and CDR2 is YNFKEQ. The CDR3 extends over 12 amino acids. DNA of the CDR3: TGTGCCAGCAGCCACCCCGAATCTGAGCAGTTCTTC. It codes for CASSHPESEQFF.

This rearrangement joins TRBV9 to TRBJ2-2; D is uncertain. Germline-derived CDR1 and CDR2 are SGDLS and YYNGEE. V lost 4 bases, J lost 0 bases, and 7 bases lay in between. CDR3 length: 14 residues. CDR3: CASSPPPNTGELFF. CDR3 sequence (DNA): TGTGCCAGCAGCCCTCCACCGAACACCGGGGAGCTGTTTTTT.

The V gene is TRBV27, the J gene TRBJ1-2, with D perhaps TRBD1 (5 bases). Trimming cost V 6 bases and J 1 base, with 12 bases left between them. Germline V gene data show CDR1 as MNHEY and CDR2 as SMNVEV (reference sequence). The CDR3 sequence is 14 residues long. The CDR3 bases are TGTGCCAGCAGGGCAGGGACCATTAACTATGGCTACACCTTC. This encodes CASRAGTINYGYTF.